This T cell receptor beta chain was observed in a study of T cells in Graves' hyperthyroidism and ophthalmopathy. Study-wide points: Expanded thyroid clonotypes (above 0.001) were mostly also found in blood.

To note about this clonotype: The antigen is not known.

Stable disease denoted Graves' hyperthyroidism without ophthalmopathy progression within 18 months. Trimming took 4 bases from V and 2 from J, leaving 8 bases between them. The CDR3 is made up of 12 amino acids. Germline V gene lookup returns CDR1 SQVTM and CDR2 ANQGSEA. From RNA transcripts, TCR beta CDR3 regions were amplified. HTBI primers drove first-round RT-PCR of the TCR CDR3. TCRdb itself ran the multiplex PCR reads through MiXCR, one entry per CDR3 protein. Seen here are a few hundred thousand distinct CDR3 sequences, just over 45% observed once, and the top ten hold roughly 8.2%. The sequencing sample was made of peripheral blood or thyroid tissue (not recorded which). The V call is TRBV29-1, the J call TRBJ1-2; D not certain. This receptor was taken from a young woman with Graves' hyperthyroidism. CDR3 loop: CSVGDPNYGYTF. The CDR3, as DNA: TGCAGCGTTGGGGATCCGAACTATGGCTACACCTTC.